The TCR beta chain described here comes from a study of spatial heterogeneity in lung cancer. Study as a whole: Sequence detection consistently recorded a greater number of beta-chain than alpha-chain sequences. Within raw reads, each unique TCR and UMI combination appeared on average more than ten times. Study results and caveats: The appearance of ubiquitous expanded tumor TCRs in blood was greater at resection than follow-up.

A distinct unique molecular identifier was carried by each TCR cDNA molecule. TCRdb processed the 5' RACE reads anew with MiXCR; each CDR3 protein has one entry. Among 5,100 or so distinct CDR3 sequences listed, roughly a quarter were seen once. This clonotype came up a few times. Its antigen is unidentified. Time point indicated: sample taken at primary tumor resection. The input material, whole RNA from tumor, nontumor lung or frozen PBMC, was sequenced unsorted. This CDR3 has 13 residues. Germline lookup yields CDR1 SGHKS and CDR2 YYEKEE (reference sequence). Trimming took off 2 bases at V and 4 bases at J, with 10 bases between the two ends.

The J gene is TRBJ2-7, the V gene TRBV5-5, with D perhaps matching TRBD1 (5 bases). The source of this sequence is a male donor with early-stage non-small cell lung cancer. Sequenced here: PBMCs, sampled at surgery. CDR3 in amino acids: CASSFGHGYEQYF. The CDR3 DNA follows: TGTGCCAGCAGCTTTGGACACGGATACGAGCAGTACTTC.